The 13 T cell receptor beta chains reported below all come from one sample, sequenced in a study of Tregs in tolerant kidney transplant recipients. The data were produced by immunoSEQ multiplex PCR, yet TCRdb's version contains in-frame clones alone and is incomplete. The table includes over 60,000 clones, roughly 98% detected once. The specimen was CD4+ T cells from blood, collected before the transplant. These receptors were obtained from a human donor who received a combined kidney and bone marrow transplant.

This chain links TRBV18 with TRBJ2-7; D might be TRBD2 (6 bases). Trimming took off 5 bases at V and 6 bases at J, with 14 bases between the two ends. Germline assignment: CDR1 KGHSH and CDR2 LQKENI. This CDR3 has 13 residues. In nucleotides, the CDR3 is TGTGCCAGCTCAGCTGGGGGGTTTGGCGAGCAGTACTTC. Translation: CASSAGGFGEQYF.

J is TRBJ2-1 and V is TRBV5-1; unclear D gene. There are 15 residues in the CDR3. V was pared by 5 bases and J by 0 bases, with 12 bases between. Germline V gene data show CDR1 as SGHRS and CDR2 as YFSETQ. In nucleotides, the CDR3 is TGCGCCAGCAGTTTTACGGAGAGCTCCTACAATGAGCAGTTCTTC. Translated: CASSFTESSYNEQFF.

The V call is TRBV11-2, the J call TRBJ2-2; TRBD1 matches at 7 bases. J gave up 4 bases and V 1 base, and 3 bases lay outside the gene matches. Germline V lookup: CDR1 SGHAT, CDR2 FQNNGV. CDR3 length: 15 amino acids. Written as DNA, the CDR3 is TGTGCCAGCAGCTTAGTGGCAGGGGGCACCGGGGAGCTGTTTTTT. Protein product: CASSLVAGGTGELFF.

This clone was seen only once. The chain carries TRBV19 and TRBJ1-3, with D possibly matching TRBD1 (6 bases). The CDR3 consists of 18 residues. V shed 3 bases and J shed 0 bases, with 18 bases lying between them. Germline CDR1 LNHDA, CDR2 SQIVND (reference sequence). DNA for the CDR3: TGTGCCAGTAGTATTTTCTATCAGGGGCTAAGCTCTGGAAACACCATATATTTT. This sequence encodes CASSIFYQGLSSGNTIYF.

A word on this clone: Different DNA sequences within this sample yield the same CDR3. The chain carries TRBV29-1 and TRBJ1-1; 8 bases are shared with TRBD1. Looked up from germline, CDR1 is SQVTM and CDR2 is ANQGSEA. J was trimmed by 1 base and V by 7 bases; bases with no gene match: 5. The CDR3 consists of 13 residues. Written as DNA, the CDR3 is TGCAGCGCTAGGGGGACAGGGAACACTGAAGCTTTCTTT. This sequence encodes CSARGTGNTEAFF.

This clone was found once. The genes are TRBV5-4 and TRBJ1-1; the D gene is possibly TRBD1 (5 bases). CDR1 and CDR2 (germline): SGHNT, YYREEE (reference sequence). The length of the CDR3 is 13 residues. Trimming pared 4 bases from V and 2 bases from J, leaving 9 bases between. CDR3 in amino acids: CASSRTLNTEAFF. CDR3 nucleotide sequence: TGTGCCAGCAGCAGGACACTTAACACTGAAGCTTTCTTT.

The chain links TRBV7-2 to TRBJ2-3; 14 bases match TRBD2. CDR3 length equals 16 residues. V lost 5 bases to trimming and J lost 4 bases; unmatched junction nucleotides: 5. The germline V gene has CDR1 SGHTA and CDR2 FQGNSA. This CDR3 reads CASSLRLAGGPDTQYF. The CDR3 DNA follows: TGTGCCAGCAGCCTGAGACTAGCGGGGGGGCCAGATACGCAGTATTTT.

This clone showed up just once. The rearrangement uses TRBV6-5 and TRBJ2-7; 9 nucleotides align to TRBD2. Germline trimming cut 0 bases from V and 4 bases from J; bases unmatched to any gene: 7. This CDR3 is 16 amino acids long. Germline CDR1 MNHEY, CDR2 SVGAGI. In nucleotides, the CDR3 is TGTGCCAGCAGTTACTCCTTGCGGGGGGGCGAGTACGAGCAGTACTTC. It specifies CASSYSLRGGEYEQYF.

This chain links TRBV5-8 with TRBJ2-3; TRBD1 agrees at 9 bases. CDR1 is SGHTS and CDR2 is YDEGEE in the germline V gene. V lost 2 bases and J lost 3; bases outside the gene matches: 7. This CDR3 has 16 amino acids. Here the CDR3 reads CASSFPIGTGTDTQYF. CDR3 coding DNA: TGTGCCAGCAGCTTCCCTATAGGGACAGGGACAGATACGCAGTATTTT.

The CDR3 DNA follows: TGTGCCACCAGTAACAGGGTTACCTACGAGCAGTACTTC. Its translation is CATSNRVTYEQYF. The chain recombines TRBV15 with TRBJ2-7; perhaps TRBD1 as D (6 bases). V lost 6 bases and J 2 bases, leaving 11 bases between the germline ends. CDR1 is LNHNV and CDR2 is YYDKDF in the germline V gene (reference sequence). The CDR3 loop spans 13 amino acids.

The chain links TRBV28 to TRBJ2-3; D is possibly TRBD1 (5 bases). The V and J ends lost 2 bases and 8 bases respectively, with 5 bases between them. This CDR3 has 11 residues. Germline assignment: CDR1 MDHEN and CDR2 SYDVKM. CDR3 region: CASSLRGTQYF. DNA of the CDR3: TGTGCCAGCAGTTTAAGGGGTACGCAGTATTTT.

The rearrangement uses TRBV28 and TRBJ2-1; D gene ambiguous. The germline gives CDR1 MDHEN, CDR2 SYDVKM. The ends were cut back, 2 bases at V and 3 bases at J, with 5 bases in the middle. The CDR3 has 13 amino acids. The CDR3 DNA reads TGTGCCAGCAGTTTACTAGGCTACAATGAGCAGTTCTTC. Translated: CASSLLGYNEQFF.

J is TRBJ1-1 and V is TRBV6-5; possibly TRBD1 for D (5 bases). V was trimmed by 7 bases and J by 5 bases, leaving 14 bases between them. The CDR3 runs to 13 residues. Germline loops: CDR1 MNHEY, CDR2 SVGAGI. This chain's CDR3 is CASIRPGGTEAFF. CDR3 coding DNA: TGTGCCAGCATACGACCGGGGGGGACTGAAGCTTTCTTT.